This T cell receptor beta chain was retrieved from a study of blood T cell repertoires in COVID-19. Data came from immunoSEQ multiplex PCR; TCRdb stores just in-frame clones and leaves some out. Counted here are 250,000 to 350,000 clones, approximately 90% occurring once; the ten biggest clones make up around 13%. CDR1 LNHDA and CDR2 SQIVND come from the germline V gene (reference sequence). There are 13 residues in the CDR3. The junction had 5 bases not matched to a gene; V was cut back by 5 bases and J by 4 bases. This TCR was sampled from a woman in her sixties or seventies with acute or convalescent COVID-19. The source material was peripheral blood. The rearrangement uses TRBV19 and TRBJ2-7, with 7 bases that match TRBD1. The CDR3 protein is CASSRDRAYEQYF. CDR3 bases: TGTGCCAGTAGTCGCGACAGGGCTTACGAGCAGTACTTC.